Here is one T cell receptor beta chain with its context. The antigen is unknown. The data are from a study of shared clonotypes between healthy human individuals. Findings and caveats of the study: Naive subsets generally exceeded memory subsets in estimated richness.

In the study's own analysis: ImmunoSEQ yielded junction-only sequences lacking quality scores, so filtering differed. Sequencing used immunoSEQ multiplex PCR; TCRdb keeps in-frame clones, though not all of them. The V and J calls and clone size were taken over from that table, and D and trimming were inferred from the DNA. The sample shows about 1 million clones, roughly 75% of them seen only once. The sequenced sample was memory CD4+ T cells sorted from blood. As to subset: CD45RA-negative fraction. This clonotype was sampled from a man younger than 30 in good health.

The CDR3 spells CASSLEVGGVFF. The CDR3 nucleotides read TGTGCCAGCAGCTTGGAAGTGGGCGGGGTGTTCTTC. This chain links TRBV7-6 with TRBJ2-1, with a weak D call TRBD2 (6 bases). CDR1 and CDR2 from the germline V gene are SGHVS and FNYEAQ. This CDR3 comprises 12 residues. The V and J ends lost 3 bases and 15 bases respectively, with 15 bases between them.